A selection of T cell receptor beta chains follows, all from one sample in a study of post-analysis software for immune sequencing data. TCRdb passed the PCR reads through MiXCR, listing each CDR3 protein once. Altogether about 570,000 distinct CDR3 sequences are present, approximately 34% being singletons, with the ten largest covering approximately 6%. The sequencing sample was made of blood. The receptors derive from a girl younger than 18 with multiple sclerosis. Both conserved end residues are part of each CDR3. A D gene is named only where the DNA matches it firmly. Size is stated for part of the rows, as once, few or many counts, or as a class when the clone is expanded.

j_call	d_call	clone_size	v_call	cdr3_nt	cdr3_aa
TRBJ2-3	NA	NA	TRBV12-3/TRBV12-4	TGTGCCAGCAGTCCCACAGTTAGCGCAGATGCGGAATATTTT	CASSPTVSADAEYF
TRBJ2-3	NA	many	TRBV29-1	TGCAGCGGACTAGGGCGCACAGATACGCAGTATTTT	CSGLGRTDTQYF
TRBJ2-3	TRBD2	few	TRBV4-2	TGTGCCAGCAGCTGGGGGACTAGCGGGGGTGATACGCAGTATTTT	CASSWGTSGGDTQYF
TRBJ1-5	NA	NA	TRBV20-1	TGCAGTGCTAGAGATCAAGGGTACAATCAGCCCCAGCATTTT	CSARDQGYNQPQHF
TRBJ1-6	NA	NA	TRBV27	TGTGCCAGCAGTTTCCGGCGGGGTTACTATAATTCACCCCTCCACTTT	CASSFRRGYYNSPLHF
TRBJ2-3	NA	NA	TRBV29-1	TGCAGCGTCGAAGGGATCCCCGCGAGCACAGATACGCAGTATTTT	CSVEGIPASTDTQYF
TRBJ2-6	NA	few	TRBV5-1	TGCGCCAGCAGTCCTTACCGGGGAGGGGCCAACGTCCTGACTTTC	CASSPYRGGANVLTF
TRBJ2-1	TRBD1	NA	TRBV10-3	TGTGCCATCAGTGACCGGGGACAGGGGCGACAGGGGGAGCAGTTCTTC	CAISDRGQGRQGEQFF
TRBJ2-5	TRBD2	NA	TRBV20-1	TGCAGTGCTGCTGGTAGCGGGGGGTTAGAGACCCAGTACTTC	CSAAGSGGLETQYF
TRBJ2-2	NA	NA	TRBV5-6	TGTGCCAGCAGCTTAATATGGCCAAGTCCGAACACCGGGGAGCTGTTTTTT	CASSLIWPSPNTGELFF
TRBJ2-1	TRBD2	few	TRBV10-3	TGTGCCATCAGTGGGAAGGGACTAGCGACGGGCAATGAGCAGTTCTTC	CAISGKGLATGNEQFF
TRBJ2-7	TRBD1	few	TRBV5-1	TGCGCCAGCAGCTTTGGACAGGGGGCTAATTACGAGCAGTACTTC	CASSFGQGANYEQYF
TRBJ1-2	TRBD1	NA	TRBV6-2/TRBV6-3	TGTGCCAGCAGTTTCTCAGGGGGGAATGGCTACACCTTC	CASSFSGGNGYTF
TRBJ1-2	TRBD1	NA	TRBV4-1	TGCACCAGCAGCCAAAGACAGGGGGTGGATGGCTACACCTTC	CTSSQRQGVDGYTF
TRBJ1-1	TRBD1	NA	TRBV6-5	TGTGCCAGCAGCGACTACAGGGGGACTGAAGCTTTCTTT	CASSDYRGTEAFF
TRBJ2-5	NA	NA	TRBV21-1	TGTGCCAGCAGCAATGGAGGGGTGCAGGGTAAAAAGACCCAGTACTTC	CASSNGGVQGKKTQYF
TRBJ1-4	NA	NA	TRBV27	TGTGCCAGCAGTTTATTTTTTACAGGGACTGAAAAACTGTTTTTT	CASSLFFTGTEKLFF
TRBJ1-5	TRBD1	NA	TRBV28	TGTGCCAGCAGTGCGGACAGGCCCAATCAGCCCCAGCATTTT	CASSADRPNQPQHF